One T cell receptor beta chain is described in this entry. Source study methods: Estimation of nucleated cell counts relied on the amplification of reference gene primers. Some clones are missing from TCRdb's copy, which holds only in-frame ones; the method was immunoSEQ multiplex PCR. Clone size and V and J calls were adopted from that table, with D and trimming inferred from the DNA. Seen here are a few hundred thousand clones, approximately 85% observed once, and the top ten hold about 12%. This sample is part of a study of blood T cell repertoires in COVID-19. Study context: Samples taken during acute and convalescent COVID-19 were collected in the United States, Italy and Spain. Sources were T cells, B-cell-depleted T cells, or PBMCs; the material itself was cDNA or gDNA.

The CDR3 runs to 13 residues. Germline V gives CDR1 SNHLY, CDR2 FYNNEI. Trimming left V 8 bases short and J 0 bases short, with 10 bases between. The clonotype originates from a man older than 75 with acute or convalescent COVID-19. Sequences were obtained from peripheral blood. The chain carries TRBV2 and TRBJ1-1, with unresolved D. The CDR3 DNA is TGTGCCAGCGTGAGGGTTTTGAACACTGAAGCTTTCTTT. It translates to CASVRVLNTEAFF.